This TCR beta chain appears in the sequencing data of a study of T cell changes during pregnancy in multiple sclerosis. Some clones are missing from TCRdb's copy, which holds only in-frame ones; the method was immunoSEQ multiplex PCR. Of tens of thousands of clones in the sample, just over 85% are singletons; the top ten hold less than 1.5%. Germline CDR1 PRHDT, CDR2 FYEKMQ (reference sequence). The CDR3 loop spans 16 amino acids. V lost 5 bases and J lost 7; bases outside the gene matches: 13. The material sequenced was CD4+ T cells from peripheral blood mononuclear cells, taken before pregnancy. The TCR was taken from a female donor with multiple sclerosis, enrolled in a pregnancy study. The chain employs TRBV13 and TRBJ2-7; 11 positions agree with TRBD1. The CDR3 here is CASSHYLGQGAGEQYF. CDR3 DNA: TGTGCCAGCAGCCATTATCTAGGACAGGGGGCGGGTGAGCAGTACTTC.